This T cell receptor (beta chain) was documented in a study of cytomegalovirus exposure and HLA in healthy donors. Study-wide results and caveats: In an earlier analysis, productive rearrangement rates for most beta V segments clustered near 90% or 30%.

The PCR contained 60 Vbeta and 13 Jbeta primers. Original data processing: Counted up in a later analysis, unique TCR beta chains came to 65 million to 80 million, with around 9.9 million shared. Here immunoSEQ multiplex PCR was the method, and the copy in TCRdb shows in-frame clones only, minus some. V, J and clone size reflect that table, while D and trimming were determined from the DNA. The sample shows around 64,000 clones, over 75% of them seen only once. Each donor was healthy, and each was a bone marrow donor. The CDR3 is made up of 16 amino acids. Germline-derived CDR1 and CDR2 are SGHRS and YFSETQ. V shed 3 bases, J shed 4 bases, and the junction held 6 bases outside the gene matches. About this clone itself: The antigen is unknown.

The origin of this receptor is a woman in her twenties or thirties in good health and CMV-seropositive. The sample comprised PBMCs. V and J are TRBV5-1 and TRBJ2-7; 14 nucleotides align to TRBD2. CDR3 DNA sequence: TGCGCCAGCAGCTCCAGACTAGCGGGAGGGCCTTACGAGCAGTACTTC. Translation: CASSSRLAGGPYEQYF.